This section outlines one T cell receptor beta chain sequence together with its context. The antigen is undetermined. The entry originates in a study of cytomegalovirus exposure and HLA in healthy donors. Study-wide results and limits: The records held CMV serostatus as the only immune exposure information. The later analysis indicated that the majority of CMV-associated TCR beta chains appeared HLA-restricted. Being productive about 90% or about 30% of the time was typical of most TCR beta V segments in an earlier analysis.

The study sampled nominally healthy donors, though unrecorded immune exposures were likely. Trimming left V 1 base short and J 5 bases short, with 15 bases between. CDR1 is MGHRA and CDR2 is YSYEKL in the germline V gene. The CDR3 loop spans 15 amino acids. The PCR ran on 60 Vbeta and 13 Jbeta primers. Profiled with immunoSEQ multiplex PCR; TCRdb holds only in-frame clones, not every one. The repertoire holds a few hundred thousand clones, with roughly 90% as singletons. The sample consisted of PBMCs. The clonotype was recovered from a young woman in good health and CMV-seronegative. The chain has TRBV4-1 and TRBJ2-7, with D possibly being TRBD2 (5 bases). The CDR3 region is CASSQAAGLIDEQYF. The CDR3, as DNA: TGCGCCAGCAGCCAAGCGGCGGGCCTCATAGACGAGCAGTACTTC.